The 9 T cell receptor beta chains reported below all come from one sample, sequenced in a study of blood T cell repertoires in COVID-19. The repertoire was sequenced with immunoSEQ multiplex PCR; TCRdb's copy has only in-frame clones and lacks some. This table holds 150,000 or so clones, approximately 78% found once. Sequenced sample: PBMCs or T cells enriched from blood (not recorded which). The origin of the receptors is a woman aged 50 to 60 who had recovered from COVID-19.

This chain connects TRBV5-5 to TRBJ1-2; no definite D call. The germline V gene encodes CDR1 SGHKS and CDR2 YYEKEE (reference sequence). There are 14 residues in the CDR3. V lost 4 bases, J lost 3 bases, and 13 bases lay in between. CDR3 sequence: CASSPRPHDYGYTF. The CDR3 nucleotides are TGTGCCAGCAGCCCCAGGCCCCATGACTATGGCTACACCTTC. The full variable domain, completed using reference TRBV5-5 and TRBJ1-2, is DAGVTQSPTHLIKTRGQQVTLRCSPISGHKSVSWYQQVLGQGPQFIFQYYEKEERGRGNFPDRFSARQFPNYSSELNVNALLLGDSALYLCASSPRPHDYGYTFGSGTRLTVV.

The chain has TRBV27 and TRBJ2-5, with 7 positions matching TRBD1. Germline loops: CDR1 MNHEY, CDR2 SMNVEV (reference sequence). There are 14 residues in the CDR3. J gave up 4 bases and V 6 bases, and 8 bases lay outside the gene matches. CDR3 sequence reads: CASSFDREGETQYF. The DNA for the CDR3 is TGTGCCAGCAGCTTCGACAGGGAAGGAGAGACCCAGTACTTC.

V is TRBV7-3 and J is TRBJ2-1; TRBD2 aligns across 7 bases. The CDR3 covers 14 residues. CDR1 and CDR2 from the germline V gene are SGHTA and FQGTGA. The V segment lost 0 bases and the J segment 10 bases; nucleotides outside the gene matches: 6. The CDR3 coding sequence is TGTGCCAGCAGCTTAACGAGACTAGCCGGCGAGCAGTTCTTC. Its translation: CASSLTRLAGEQFF.

V and J are TRBV28 and TRBJ1-5, with 11 bases that match TRBD1. From germline, CDR1 is MDHEN and CDR2 SYDVKM. This CDR3 has 15 amino acids. V was clipped by 1 base and J by 5 bases; unmatched bases: 1. CDR3 sequence: CASSLLGQGDQPQHF. In DNA, the CDR3 is TGTGCCAGCAGTTTATTGGGACAGGGGGATCAGCCCCAGCATTTT.

The CDR3 sequence: CAWTNWAENSPLHF. The CDR3 DNA reads as TGTGCCTGGACTAATTGGGCTGAGAATTCACCCCTCCACTTT. V is TRBV30 and J is TRBJ1-6; D gene uncertain. Germline CDR1 reads GTSNPN; CDR2 reads SVGIG (reference sequence). V lost 4 bases to trimming and J lost 7 bases, with 14 bases between them. The CDR3 extends over 14 amino acids.

This chain links TRBV28 with TRBJ2-3; 7 positions agree with TRBD1. Germline CDR1 is MDHEN and CDR2 is SYDVKM. The CDR3 runs to 13 residues. The CDR3 DNA reads as TGTCAAACAGGGGTCCCTAGCACAGATACGCAGTATTTT. It codes for CQTGVPSTDTQYF.

V gene TRBV12-3 or TRBV12-4 combines with J gene TRBJ1-1; no definite D call. The CDR3 runs 13 residues. The ends were cut back, 6 bases at V and 3 bases at J, with 11 bases in the middle. CDR3 sequence (DNA): TGTGCCAGCAGCTCTGAGGCATACACTGAAGCTTTCTTT. This gives the protein CASSSEAYTEAFF.

The rearrangement uses TRBV6-5 and TRBJ1-6, with 7 bases fitting TRBD1. The CDR3 runs 14 residues. Germline V gives CDR1 MNHEY, CDR2 SVGAGI. The trim removed 5 bases at V and 9 bases at J, leaving 7 bases unmatched. The CDR3, as DNA: TGTGCCAGCAGTCATACAGGGGTCGTTTCACCCCTCCACTTT. It translates to CASSHTGVVSPLHF.

V gene TRBV19 combines with J gene TRBJ2-1; tentative D call: TRBD2 (5 bases). The CDR3 spans 13 residues. Germline values: CDR1 LNHDA, CDR2 SQIVND (reference sequence). Trimming removed 3 bases at V and 7 bases at J, with 10 bases between. In DNA form, the CDR3 reads TGTGCCAGTAGTATGAGAGGGAGAAATGAGCAGTTCTTC. Encoded protein: CASSMRGRNEQFF.